This T cell receptor beta chain came from a study of cytomegalovirus exposure and HLA in healthy donors. Study as a whole: Of a few hundred genotyped donors, more than 75% grouped in the Caucasian-associated ancestry cluster.

V was pared by 5 bases and J by 3 bases, with 10 bases of the junction left unmatched. Germline V gene data show CDR1 as GTSNPN and CDR2 as SVGIG (reference sequence). The CDR3 runs to 15 residues. The PCR ran on 60 Vbeta and 13 Jbeta primers. The method was immunoSEQ multiplex PCR; TCRdb's version includes in-frame clones alone and lacks a portion of them. This sample yields over 50,000 clones, of which about 79% are seen a single time; 1.5% to 2% belongs to the top ten. This sequence originates from a man in his forties or fifties in good health and CMV-seronegative. The chain employs TRBV30 and TRBJ2-1; 7 positions agree with TRBD1. Sequencing was done on a sample of PBMCs. CDR3 residues: CAWGEGRGYYNEQFF. The DNA for the CDR3 is TGTGCCTGGGGGGAAGGCAGGGGGTACTACAATGAGCAGTTCTTC.